This T cell receptor (beta chain) originates from a study of cytomegalovirus exposure and HLA in healthy donors. General study findings and limits: When the data were analyzed later, several of the most significant clusters appeared to be linked to common viral pathogens.

With respect to this clone: Its antigen is currently unknown.

PCR was performed using 60 Vbeta and 13 Jbeta primers. The method was immunoSEQ multiplex PCR; TCRdb's version includes in-frame clones alone and lacks a portion of them. The table lists around 170,000 clones, around 83% of them singletons. The sample consisted of PBMCs. The clonotype was recovered from a woman aged 18 to 35 in good health and CMV-seronegative.

The DNA for the CDR3 is TGTGCCAGCACCCTAACCCCCTCTAGTCCTACCAATGAGCAGTTCTTC. Translating it yields CASTLTPSSPTNEQFF. The rearrangement joins TRBV9 to TRBJ2-1; D remains ambiguous. CDR1 SGDLS and CDR2 YYNGEE come from the germline V gene. This CDR3 is built from 16 residues. The germline V and J ends were trimmed by 6 bases and 6 bases, with 22 bases remaining between them.